The 32 T cell receptor beta chains below all came from one sample that was sequenced in a study of beta chain features in type 1 diabetes. Study-level points and caveats: TCRB CDR3s from Type 1 diabetes patients were moderately but significantly shorter in all four CD4+ subsets.

Antigens of these TCRs are unknown. The authors reverse transcribed all of the isolated RNA, so sequencing captured expressed TCRB transcripts. Sequencing used immunoSEQ multiplex PCR; TCRdb keeps in-frame clones, though not all of them. The sample consists of about 280,000 clones, 14% to 15% of them appearing once. Specimen: naive CD4+ T cells from blood. All receptors derive from a man in his late teens or twenties with type 1 diabetes.

This sequence joins TRBV7-9 and TRBJ1-1; D unclear. CDR1 is SEHNR, CDR2 FQNEAQ, per germline (reference sequence). The CDR3 contains 13 residues. Between the trimmed V and J ends, which lost 5 bases and 1 base, there was a span of 8 bases. The chain's CDR3 is CASSPAGNTEAFF. DNA for the CDR3: TGTGCCAGCAGCCCAGCGGGGAACACTGAAGCTTTCTTT.

The sample holds a few counts of this clone. The chain links TRBV29-1 to TRBJ1-1, with D maybe TRBD1 (6 bases). V was cut by 3 bases and J by 5 bases, with 16 bases left in between. This CDR3 is built from 14 residues. Germline lookup yields CDR1 SQVTM and CDR2 ANQGSEA. The CDR3 sequence is CSVEVESGVTEAFF. The CDR3 nucleotides read TGCAGCGTTGAGGTCGAATCAGGGGTAACTGAAGCTTTCTTT.

This clone has only a few counts. The rearrangement joins TRBV11-2 to TRBJ2-7; TRBD1 agrees at 7 bases. V dropped 5 bases and J dropped 0; count of bases not matched to a gene: 4. The CDR3 sequence is 14 residues long. CDR1 is SGHAT and CDR2 is FQNNGV in the germline V gene. This chain's CDR3 is CASSATGDSYEQYF. CDR3 in DNA: TGTGCCAGCAGCGCTACAGGGGACTCCTACGAGCAGTACTTC.

V usage is TRBV29-1 and J usage is TRBJ1-1; unclear D gene. The CDR3 is 12 amino acids. The germline V gene encodes CDR1 SQVTM and CDR2 ANQGSEA. V was cut by 4 bases and J by 3 bases, with 9 bases left in between. This CDR3 is CSVVRPYTEAFF. CDR3 DNA sequence: TGCAGCGTTGTCCGTCCCTACACTGAAGCTTTCTTT. Combining the CDR3 with reference TRBV29-1 and TRBJ1-1 gives the whole variable domain SAVISQKPSRDICQRGTSLTIQCQVDSQVTMMFWYRQQPGQSLTLIATANQGSEATYESGFVIDKFPISRPNLTFSTLTVSNMSPEDSSIYLCSVVRPYTEAFFGQGTRLTVV.

The chain employs TRBV18 and TRBJ2-1; D perhaps matches TRBD1 (6 bases). V was pared by 6 bases and J by 12 bases, with 18 bases between. The CDR3 length is 13 residues. Per the germline V gene, CDR1 is KGHSH and CDR2 is LQKENI. The CDR3 DNA sequence: TGTGCCAGCTCGCCAGGTGGGGGCCCAAGGCAGTTCTTC. It yields the protein CASSPGGGPRQFF.

The chain joins TRBV30 to TRBJ1-1; no reliable D call. V dropped 0 bases and J dropped 0 bases, with 11 bases sitting between them. The CDR3 runs to 15 residues. Germline assignment: CDR1 GTSNPN and CDR2 SVGIG (reference sequence). This CDR3 is CAWSVRIKMNTEAFF. The CDR3 DNA reads TGTGCCTGGAGTGTCAGGATAAAGATGAACACTGAAGCTTTCTTT.

The chain is built from TRBV27 and TRBJ2-7; 7 positions match TRBD1. The CDR3 consists of 13 residues. CDR1 MNHEY and CDR2 SMNVEV come from the germline V gene (reference sequence). Trimming cost V 9 bases and J 2 bases; bases outside gene matches: 7. Here the CDR3 reads CASRQGRAYEQYF. The CDR3 DNA reads as TGTGCCAGTCGACAGGGTCGGGCCTACGAGCAGTACTTC.

J is TRBJ2-3 and V is TRBV4-1; the match to TRBD2 covers 11 bases. The germline V gene encodes CDR1 MGHRA and CDR2 YSYEKL. The CDR3 has 21 residues. The J segment lost 3 bases and the V segment lost 3 bases, leaving 20 bases of the junction unmatched. The CDR3 is CASSHWPRDGPGTSGTDTQYF. In nucleotides, the CDR3 is TGCGCCAGCAGCCACTGGCCTCGGGACGGCCCCGGGACTAGCGGAACAGATACGCAGTATTTT.

This clone was observed a few times. The chain couples TRBV4-2 to TRBJ1-1, with 8 bases aligning to TRBD1. CDR3 length: 13 amino acids. Losses at the gene ends were 6 bases for V and 10 bases for J; bases not matched to a gene: 10. Germline V gives CDR1 LGHNA, CDR2 YNFKEQ. For the CDR3, the DNA is TGTGCCAGCAGGCAGAGTCAGGGGGCTCTAGCTTTCTTT. Its protein is CASRQSQGALAFF.

The gene calls are TRBV6-1 and TRBJ2-1, with D possibly matching TRBD2 (6 bases). The germline V gene encodes CDR1 MNHNS and CDR2 SASEGT. CDR3 length: 13 residues. Between the trimmed V and J ends, which lost 6 bases and 4 bases, there was a span of 10 bases. The CDR3 nucleotides are TGTGCCAGCAGCCTAAGCGGGTACAATGAGCAGTTCTTC. The encoded protein is CASSLSGYNEQFF.

This clone has more than one count but fewer than ten. The chain is built from TRBV10-3 and TRBJ2-3, with D perhaps TRBD2 (6 bases). The CDR3 contains 16 residues. The germline V gene encodes CDR1 ENHRY and CDR2 SYGVKD. Trimming removed 6 bases at V and 2 bases at J, with 18 bases between. The CDR3 coding sequence is TGTGCCATCAGCCCCGGCGGGCGGGGTCTCACAGATACGCAGTATTTT. Amino acids: CAISPGGRGLTDTQYF.

This clone was counted between two and nine times. V gene TRBV6-6 combines with J gene TRBJ2-7; 9 nucleotides line up with TRBD1. Germline V lookup: CDR1 MNHNY, CDR2 SVGAGI (reference sequence). Trimming removed 5 bases from V and 6 bases from J; junction bases left unmatched: 11. CDR3 size: 15 residues. CDR3 residues: CASSLGTGTSGEQYF. CDR3 DNA: TGTGCCAGCAGTCTCGGGACAGGGACCTCCGGCGAGCAGTACTTC.

This clone was seen a few times. V and J are TRBV6-6 and TRBJ2-7; D is perhaps TRBD1 (8 bases). CDR1 and CDR2 (germline): MNHNY, SVGAGI (reference sequence). V lost 6 bases, J lost 7 bases, and 25 bases lay in between. The length of the CDR3 is 16 residues. The CDR3 DNA reads as TGTGCCAGCAGCCTTCGGCGGGGGACAGGTGAGGTTGAGCAGTACTTC. Its protein is CASSLRRGTGEVEQYF.

CDR3 coding DNA: TGTGCCAGCAGTCAGCGGGCCGGACTAGCTGCCTACGAGCAGTACTTC. This encodes CASSQRAGLAAYEQYF. The chain couples TRBV27 to TRBJ2-7; 8 bases are a match to TRBD2. The junction had 11 bases not matched to a gene; V was cut back by 5 bases and J by 2 bases. The CDR3 runs 16 residues. CDR1 is MNHEY, CDR2 SMNVEV, per germline (reference sequence).

A few counts support this clone. The rearrangement uses TRBV2 and TRBJ2-2, with 11 bases fitting TRBD2. The V segment lost 8 bases and the J segment 1 base; nucleotides outside the gene matches: 0. The CDR3 length is 14 residues. Per germline, CDR1 SNHLY and CDR2 FYNNEI. This CDR3 reads CASGLAGNTGELFF. Written as DNA, the CDR3 is TGTGCCAGCGGACTAGCGGGGAACACCGGGGAGCTGTTTTTT.

The chain has TRBV2 and TRBJ2-4; D might be TRBD2 (6 bases). The CDR3 runs 14 residues. Trimming pared 6 bases from V and 3 bases from J, leaving 12 bases between. Looked up from germline, CDR1 is SNHLY and CDR2 is FYNNEI. CDR3 bases: TGTGCCAGCAGCTTGGGACTTGTCAAAAACATTCAGTACTTC. Residues: CASSLGLVKNIQYF.

The rearrangement joins TRBV15 to TRBJ1-6; 7 bases line up with TRBD1. CDR1 is LNHNV and CDR2 is YYDKDF in the germline V gene (reference sequence). The ends lost 8 bases at V and 5 bases at J; junction bases unmatched: 3. The CDR3 is 13 amino acids. CDR3 amino acids: CATGTDHNSPLHF. Here the CDR3 DNA reads TGTGCCACCGGGACAGACCATAATTCACCCCTCCACTTT. Using reference TRBV15 and TRBJ1-6 for the parts outside the CDR3, the full variable domain is DAMVIQNPRYQVTQFGKPVTLSCSQTLNHNVMYWYQQKSSQAPKLLFHYYDKDFNNEADTPDNFQSRRPNTSFCFLDIRSPGLGDTAMYLCATGTDHNSPLHFGNGTRLTVT.

This clone was picked up a small number of times. V gene TRBV7-9 combines with J gene TRBJ1-5, with 7 bases that match TRBD1. The CDR3 length is 16 residues. Looked up from germline, CDR1 is SEHNR and CDR2 is FQNEAQ (reference sequence). The J segment lost 10 bases and the V segment lost 1 base, leaving 13 bases of the junction unmatched. CDR3 loop: CASSLGLDRPFQPQHF. The CDR3 DNA sequence: TGTGCCAGCAGCTTAGGACTGGACAGGCCCTTCCAACCCCAGCATTTT.

This clone was counted only a few times. This rearrangement joins TRBV2 to TRBJ1-6, with TRBD1 identical over 7 bases. The CDR3 loop spans 16 amino acids. Germline V gene data show CDR1 as SNHLY and CDR2 as FYNNEI. The junction had 10 bases not matched to a gene; V was cut back by 7 bases and J by 4 bases. The CDR3 protein is CASKTDRTAYNSPLHF. CDR3 sequence (DNA): TGTGCCAGCAAGACGGACAGGACCGCTTATAATTCACCCCTCCACTTT. Full variable domain (rest looked up from reference TRBV2 and TRBJ1-6): EPEVTQTPSHQVTQMGQEVILRCVPISNHLYFYWYRQILGQKVEFLVSFYNNEISEKSEIFDDQFSVERPDGSNFTLKIRSTKLEDSAMYFCASKTDRTAYNSPLHFGNGTRLTVT.

The CDR3 here is CASSLSGQGATDTQYF. Here the CDR3 DNA reads TGTGCCAGCAGTTTGTCCGGACAGGGGGCGACAGATACGCAGTATTTT. The rearrangement links TRBV28 to TRBJ2-3; 11 bases are shared with TRBD1. The junction had 5 bases not matched to a gene; V was cut back by 3 bases and J by 3 bases. The CDR3 loop spans 16 amino acids. Germline loops: CDR1 MDHEN, CDR2 SYDVKM.

This clone was counted between two and nine times. The chain employs TRBV28 and TRBJ2-1; D is possibly TRBD1 (6 bases). V gave up 5 bases and J gave up 6 bases, with 20 bases separating them. The CDR3 runs to 16 residues. In germline, CDR1 is MDHEN, CDR2 SYDVKM. CDR3: CASSTDSWGRRNEQFF. The CDR3 coding sequence is TGTGCCAGCAGTACAGATTCGTGGGGGCGGCGCAATGAGCAGTTCTTC.

The table lists this clone with a few counts. The chain recombines TRBV18 with TRBJ2-3; 7 nucleotides match TRBD1. CDR3 length: 14 amino acids. V lost 5 bases, J lost 4 bases, and 6 bases stayed unmatched. The V gene's germline CDR1 is KGHSH and CDR2 LQKENI. CDR3 amino acids: CASSGTADPDTQYF. CDR3 DNA sequence: TGTGCCAGCTCAGGGACAGCGGACCCAGATACGCAGTATTTT.

This clone came up a few times. The rearrangement joins TRBV18 to TRBJ2-3; 10 bases map to TRBD1. V dropped 6 bases and J dropped 1; count of bases not matched to a gene: 7. This CDR3 is 16 amino acids long. Germline assignment: CDR1 KGHSH and CDR2 LQKENI. CDR3 residues: CASSRQGASGTDTQYF. CDR3 DNA: TGTGCCAGCTCCCGACAGGGGGCGAGTGGCACAGATACGCAGTATTTT.

The chain couples TRBV6-5 to TRBJ2-1; TRBD2 aligns across 8 bases. With V trimmed by 2 bases and J by 10 bases, 10 bases remained unmatched. This CDR3 has 15 residues. The germline V gene has CDR1 MNHEY and CDR2 SVGAGI. The CDR3 spells CASSYVFGLASEQFF. CDR3 DNA: TGTGCCAGCAGTTACGTCTTCGGACTAGCTTCGGAGCAGTTCTTC.

This clone has more than one count but fewer than ten. The chain uses TRBV5-1 and TRBJ2-7, with 12 positions matching TRBD2. J gave up 4 bases and V 5 bases, and 7 bases lay outside the gene matches. This CDR3 comprises 15 residues. The germline gives CDR1 SGHRS, CDR2 YFSETQ. The CDR3 loop reads CASSSRLAGVYEQYF. The DNA for the CDR3 is TGCGCCAGCAGTTCTAGACTAGCGGGAGTATACGAGCAGTACTTC. Variable domain in full (rest from reference TRBV5-1 and TRBJ2-7): KAGVTQTPRYLIKTRGQQVTLSCSPISGHRSVSWYQQTPGQGLQFLFEYFSETQRNKGNFPGRFSGRQFSNSRSEMNVSTLELGDSALYLCASSSRLAGVYEQYFGPGTRLTVT.

The chain recombines TRBV14 with TRBJ2-7; possibly TRBD1 for D (5 bases). Germline CDR1 reads SGHDN; CDR2 reads FVKESK. This CDR3 contains 13 residues. V was cut by 2 bases and J by 2 bases, with 7 bases left in between. In DNA form, the CDR3 reads TGTGCCAGCAGCCAATTACAGGCCTACGAGCAGTACTTC. This codes for CASSQLQAYEQYF.

This clone was detected a few times. The V gene is TRBV6-1, the J gene TRBJ2-7, with 10 bases matching TRBD2. This CDR3 contains 14 residues. After removal of 8 bases from V and 2 bases from J, the junction contained 6 bases not matched to a gene. Germline lookup yields CDR1 MNHNS and CDR2 SASEGT. CDR3 loop: CASDEGTSAYEQYF. As DNA, the CDR3 is TGTGCCAGCGACGAGGGGACTAGCGCCTACGAGCAGTACTTC.

The sample holds one count of this clone. The genes are TRBV7-9 and TRBJ2-2, with D possibly being TRBD2 (5 bases). V shed 7 bases and J shed 3 bases, with 12 bases lying between them. Germline-derived CDR1 and CDR2 are SEHNR and FQNEAQ (reference sequence). The CDR3 is 14 amino acids. The chain's CDR3 is CASTGRVDTGELFF. Written as DNA, the CDR3 is TGTGCCAGCACGGGAAGGGTGGACACCGGGGAGCTGTTTTTT.

This clone has a handful of counts. The chain employs TRBV6-5 and TRBJ2-2; D is uncertain. The V end lost 6 bases, the J end lost 4 bases, and 6 bases lay between the germline ends. The CDR3 totals 12 residues. The germline V gene encodes CDR1 MNHEY and CDR2 SVGAGI. The CDR3 DNA sequence: TGTGCCAGCAGCCTAACCACCGGGGAGCTGTTTTTT. Amino acid sequence: CASSLTTGELFF.

The chain employs TRBV9 and TRBJ1-1; tentatively, D is TRBD1 (5 bases). Trimming took off 4 bases at V and 6 bases at J, with 19 bases between the two ends. CDR3 length equals 15 residues. Germline-derived CDR1 and CDR2 are SGDLS and YYNGEE. CDR3 loop: CASSPRGTGGAEAFF. Written as DNA, the CDR3 is TGTGCCAGCAGCCCTCGGGGGACCGGCGGGGCTGAAGCTTTCTTT.

This clone was picked up a small number of times. The V and J genes are TRBV5-1 and TRBJ2-7; TRBD2 matches at 10 bases. The CDR3 loop spans 17 amino acids. Germline V gives CDR1 SGHRS, CDR2 YFSETQ. J gave up 5 bases and V 4 bases, and 15 bases lay outside the gene matches. CDR3 residues: CASSRGASGSVTHEQYF. As DNA, the CDR3 is TGCGCCAGCAGCCGGGGGGCTAGCGGGAGTGTCACCCACGAGCAGTACTTC.

The chain couples TRBV5-1 to TRBJ2-3; D perhaps matches TRBD2 (6 bases). Germline loops: CDR1 SGHRS, CDR2 YFSETQ. V was cut by 4 bases and J by 6 bases, with 18 bases left in between. The CDR3 consists of 15 residues. As DNA, the CDR3 is TGCGCCAGCAGCCCTGGCCGACTAGGATGGGATACGCAGTATTTT. This gives the protein CASSPGRLGWDTQYF. Full variable domain (remainder filled in from reference TRBV5-1 and TRBJ2-3): KAGVTQTPRYLIKTRGQQVTLSCSPISGHRSVSWYQQTPGQGLQFLFEYFSETQRNKGNFPGRFSGRQFSNSRSEMNVSTLELGDSALYLCASSPGRLGWDTQYFGPGTRLTVL.